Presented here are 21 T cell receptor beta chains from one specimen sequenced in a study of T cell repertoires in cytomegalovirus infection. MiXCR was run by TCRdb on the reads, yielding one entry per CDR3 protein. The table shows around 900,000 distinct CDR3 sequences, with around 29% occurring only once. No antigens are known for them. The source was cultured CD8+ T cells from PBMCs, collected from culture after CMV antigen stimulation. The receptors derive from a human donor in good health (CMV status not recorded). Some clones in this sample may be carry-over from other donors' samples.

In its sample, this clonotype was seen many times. CDR3 coding DNA: TGTGCCAGCAGCTTAGCGGCAGAATCTAATTCACCCCTCCACTTT. Encoded protein: CASSLAAESNSPLHF. The rearrangement joins TRBV7-6 to TRBJ1-6; D gene ambiguous. CDR1 and CDR2 (germline): SGHVS, FNYEAQ. V lost 0 bases and J 6 bases, leaving 9 bases between the germline ends. The length of the CDR3 is 15 residues. Using reference TRBV7-6 and TRBJ1-6 for the parts outside the CDR3, the full variable domain is GAGVSQSPRYKVTKRGQDVALRCDPISGHVSLYWYRQALGQGPEFLTYFNYEAQQDKSGLPNDRFSAERPEGSISTLTIQRTEQRDSAMYRCASSLAAESNSPLHFGNGTRLTVT.

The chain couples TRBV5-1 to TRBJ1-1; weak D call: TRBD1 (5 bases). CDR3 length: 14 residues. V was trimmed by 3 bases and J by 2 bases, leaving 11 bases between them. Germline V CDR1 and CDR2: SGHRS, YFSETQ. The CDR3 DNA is TGCGCCAGCAGCTGGGGGACCCTTAACACTGAAGCTTTCTTT. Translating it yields CASSWGTLNTEAFF.

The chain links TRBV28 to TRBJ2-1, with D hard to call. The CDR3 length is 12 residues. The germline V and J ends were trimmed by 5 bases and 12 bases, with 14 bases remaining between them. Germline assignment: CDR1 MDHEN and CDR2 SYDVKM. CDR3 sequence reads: CASSPGEALQFF. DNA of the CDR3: TGTGCCAGCAGTCCTGGGGAAGCCCTGCAGTTCTTC.

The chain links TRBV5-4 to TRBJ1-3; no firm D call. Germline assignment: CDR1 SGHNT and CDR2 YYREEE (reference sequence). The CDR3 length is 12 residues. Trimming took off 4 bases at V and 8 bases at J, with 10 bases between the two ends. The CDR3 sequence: CASSDGLDTIYF. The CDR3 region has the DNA TGTGCCAGCAGCGATGGACTTGACACCATATATTTT.

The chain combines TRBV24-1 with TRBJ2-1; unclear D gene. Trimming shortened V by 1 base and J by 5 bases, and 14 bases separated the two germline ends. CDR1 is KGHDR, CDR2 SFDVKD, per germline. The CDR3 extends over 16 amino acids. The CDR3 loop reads CATSDFGRLEHNEQFF. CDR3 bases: TGTGCCACCAGTGATTTCGGGCGTCTGGAGCACAATGAGCAGTTCTTC.

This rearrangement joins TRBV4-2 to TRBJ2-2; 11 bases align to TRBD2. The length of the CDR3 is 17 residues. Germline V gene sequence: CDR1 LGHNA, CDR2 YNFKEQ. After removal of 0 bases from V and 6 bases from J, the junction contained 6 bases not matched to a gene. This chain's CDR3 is CASSQDLAGGPAGELFF. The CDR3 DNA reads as TGTGCCAGCAGCCAAGATTTAGCGGGGGGGCCCGCCGGGGAGCTGTTTTTT.

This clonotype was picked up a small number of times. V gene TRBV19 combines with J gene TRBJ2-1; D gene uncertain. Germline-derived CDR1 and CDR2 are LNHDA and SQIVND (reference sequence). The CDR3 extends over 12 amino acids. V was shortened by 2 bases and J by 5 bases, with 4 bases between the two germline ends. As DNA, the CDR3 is TGTGCCAGTAGTATAACTGACAATGAGCAGTTCTTC. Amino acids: CASSITDNEQFF.

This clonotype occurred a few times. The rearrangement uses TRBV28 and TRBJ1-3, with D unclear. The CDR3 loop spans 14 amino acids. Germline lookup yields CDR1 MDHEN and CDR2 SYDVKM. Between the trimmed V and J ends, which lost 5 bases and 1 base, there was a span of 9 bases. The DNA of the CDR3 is TGTGCCAGCAGTCCTCGGGAGTCTGGAAACACCATATATTTT. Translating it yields CASSPRESGNTIYF.

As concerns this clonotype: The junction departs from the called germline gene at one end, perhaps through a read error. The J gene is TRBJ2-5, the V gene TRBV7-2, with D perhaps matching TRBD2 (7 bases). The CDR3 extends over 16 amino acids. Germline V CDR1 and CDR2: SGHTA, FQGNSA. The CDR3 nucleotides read TGTGCCAGCAGCCTTACGGAGGCGGGGGCTTGGGAGACCCGGTACTTC. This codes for CASSLTEAGAWETRYF.

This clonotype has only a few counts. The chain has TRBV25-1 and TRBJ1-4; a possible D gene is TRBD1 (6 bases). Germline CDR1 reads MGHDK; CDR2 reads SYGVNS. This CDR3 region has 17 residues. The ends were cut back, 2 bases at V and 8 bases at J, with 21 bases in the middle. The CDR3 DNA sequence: TGTGCCAGCAGTGAAGGGGGGACGCTCGAAGGGGGAGAAAAACTGTTTTTT. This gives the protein CASSEGGTLEGGEKLFF.

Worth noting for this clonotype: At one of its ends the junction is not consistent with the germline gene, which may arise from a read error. The CDR3 nucleotides read TGTGCCATCATGGGGACAGGCCAAGAGACCCGGTACTTC. Translation: CAIMGTGQETRYF. V is TRBV10-3 and J is TRBJ2-5; 8 nucleotides agree with TRBD1. The V gene's germline CDR1 is ENHRY and CDR2 SYGVKD. The CDR3 covers 13 residues.

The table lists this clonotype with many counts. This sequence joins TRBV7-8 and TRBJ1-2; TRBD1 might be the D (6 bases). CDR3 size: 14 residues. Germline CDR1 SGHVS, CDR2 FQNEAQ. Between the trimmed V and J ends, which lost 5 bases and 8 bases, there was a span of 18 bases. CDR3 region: CASSVRDMGKGYTF. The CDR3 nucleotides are TGTGCCAGCAGCGTCCGGGACATGGGGAAAGGCTACACCTTC.

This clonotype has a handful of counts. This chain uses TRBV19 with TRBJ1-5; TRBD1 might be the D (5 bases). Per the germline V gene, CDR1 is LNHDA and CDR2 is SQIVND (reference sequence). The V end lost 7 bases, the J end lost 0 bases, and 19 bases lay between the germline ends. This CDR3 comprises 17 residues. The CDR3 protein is CASTVSRGVDSNQPQHF. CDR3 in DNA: TGTGCCAGTACGGTCTCTCGGGGGGTTGATAGCAATCAGCCCCAGCATTTT.

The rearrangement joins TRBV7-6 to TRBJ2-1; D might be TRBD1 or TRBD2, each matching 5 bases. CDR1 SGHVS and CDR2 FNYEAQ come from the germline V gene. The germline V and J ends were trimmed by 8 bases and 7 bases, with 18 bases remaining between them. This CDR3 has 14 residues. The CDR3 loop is CASSMGRARNEQFF. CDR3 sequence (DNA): TGTGCCAGCTCCATGGGGCGGGCGAGGAATGAGCAGTTCTTC.

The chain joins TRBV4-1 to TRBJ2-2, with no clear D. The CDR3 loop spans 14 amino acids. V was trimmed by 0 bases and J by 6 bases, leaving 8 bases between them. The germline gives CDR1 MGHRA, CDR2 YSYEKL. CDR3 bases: TGCGCCAGCAGCCAAGAGTTTGGGCCCGGGGAGCTGTTTTTT. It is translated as CASSQEFGPGELFF.

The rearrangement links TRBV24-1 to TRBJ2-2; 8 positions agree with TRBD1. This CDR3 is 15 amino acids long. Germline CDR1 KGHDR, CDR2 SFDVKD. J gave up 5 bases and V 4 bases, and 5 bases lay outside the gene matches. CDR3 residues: CATSERQGRTGELFF. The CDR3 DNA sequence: TGTGCCACCAGTGAACGACAGGGGCGAACCGGGGAGCTGTTTTTT.

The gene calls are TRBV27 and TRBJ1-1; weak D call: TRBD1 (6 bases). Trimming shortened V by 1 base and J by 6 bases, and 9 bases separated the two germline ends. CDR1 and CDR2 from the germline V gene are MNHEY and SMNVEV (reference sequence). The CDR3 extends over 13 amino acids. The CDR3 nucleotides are TGTGCCAGCAGTTTATTCGGGGGCTCTGAAGCTTTCTTT. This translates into CASSLFGGSEAFF.

In nucleotides, the CDR3 is TGTGCCAGCAGTGGCCTCGAGCTGCTCACTGAAGCTTTCTTT. This gives the protein CASSGLELLTEAFF. This chain joins TRBV6-2 or TRBV6-3 and TRBJ1-1; D call uncertain. Germline loops: CDR1 MNHEY, CDR2 SVGEGT. The ends were cut back, 5 bases at V and 4 bases at J, with 14 bases in the middle. The CDR3 has 14 amino acids.

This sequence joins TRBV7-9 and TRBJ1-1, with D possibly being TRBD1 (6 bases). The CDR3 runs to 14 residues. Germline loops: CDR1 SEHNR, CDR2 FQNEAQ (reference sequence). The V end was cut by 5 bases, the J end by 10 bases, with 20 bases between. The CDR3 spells CASSQKSGVLRAFF. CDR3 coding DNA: TGTGCCAGCAGCCAGAAATCAGGGGTCCTTAGAGCTTTCTTT.

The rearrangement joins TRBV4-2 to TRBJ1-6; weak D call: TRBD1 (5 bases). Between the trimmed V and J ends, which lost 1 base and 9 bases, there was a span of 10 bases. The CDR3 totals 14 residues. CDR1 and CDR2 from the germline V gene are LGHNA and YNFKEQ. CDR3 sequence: CASSQVGGVSPLHF. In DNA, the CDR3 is TGTGCCAGCAGCCAAGTTGGAGGGGTTTCACCCCTCCACTTT.

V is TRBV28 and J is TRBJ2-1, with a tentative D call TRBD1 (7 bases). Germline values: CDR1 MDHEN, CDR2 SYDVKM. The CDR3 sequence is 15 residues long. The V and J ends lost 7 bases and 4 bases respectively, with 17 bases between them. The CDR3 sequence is CASNRRDSTYNEQFF. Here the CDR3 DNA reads TGTGCCAGCAACAGGCGGGACAGCACTTACAATGAGCAGTTCTTC.